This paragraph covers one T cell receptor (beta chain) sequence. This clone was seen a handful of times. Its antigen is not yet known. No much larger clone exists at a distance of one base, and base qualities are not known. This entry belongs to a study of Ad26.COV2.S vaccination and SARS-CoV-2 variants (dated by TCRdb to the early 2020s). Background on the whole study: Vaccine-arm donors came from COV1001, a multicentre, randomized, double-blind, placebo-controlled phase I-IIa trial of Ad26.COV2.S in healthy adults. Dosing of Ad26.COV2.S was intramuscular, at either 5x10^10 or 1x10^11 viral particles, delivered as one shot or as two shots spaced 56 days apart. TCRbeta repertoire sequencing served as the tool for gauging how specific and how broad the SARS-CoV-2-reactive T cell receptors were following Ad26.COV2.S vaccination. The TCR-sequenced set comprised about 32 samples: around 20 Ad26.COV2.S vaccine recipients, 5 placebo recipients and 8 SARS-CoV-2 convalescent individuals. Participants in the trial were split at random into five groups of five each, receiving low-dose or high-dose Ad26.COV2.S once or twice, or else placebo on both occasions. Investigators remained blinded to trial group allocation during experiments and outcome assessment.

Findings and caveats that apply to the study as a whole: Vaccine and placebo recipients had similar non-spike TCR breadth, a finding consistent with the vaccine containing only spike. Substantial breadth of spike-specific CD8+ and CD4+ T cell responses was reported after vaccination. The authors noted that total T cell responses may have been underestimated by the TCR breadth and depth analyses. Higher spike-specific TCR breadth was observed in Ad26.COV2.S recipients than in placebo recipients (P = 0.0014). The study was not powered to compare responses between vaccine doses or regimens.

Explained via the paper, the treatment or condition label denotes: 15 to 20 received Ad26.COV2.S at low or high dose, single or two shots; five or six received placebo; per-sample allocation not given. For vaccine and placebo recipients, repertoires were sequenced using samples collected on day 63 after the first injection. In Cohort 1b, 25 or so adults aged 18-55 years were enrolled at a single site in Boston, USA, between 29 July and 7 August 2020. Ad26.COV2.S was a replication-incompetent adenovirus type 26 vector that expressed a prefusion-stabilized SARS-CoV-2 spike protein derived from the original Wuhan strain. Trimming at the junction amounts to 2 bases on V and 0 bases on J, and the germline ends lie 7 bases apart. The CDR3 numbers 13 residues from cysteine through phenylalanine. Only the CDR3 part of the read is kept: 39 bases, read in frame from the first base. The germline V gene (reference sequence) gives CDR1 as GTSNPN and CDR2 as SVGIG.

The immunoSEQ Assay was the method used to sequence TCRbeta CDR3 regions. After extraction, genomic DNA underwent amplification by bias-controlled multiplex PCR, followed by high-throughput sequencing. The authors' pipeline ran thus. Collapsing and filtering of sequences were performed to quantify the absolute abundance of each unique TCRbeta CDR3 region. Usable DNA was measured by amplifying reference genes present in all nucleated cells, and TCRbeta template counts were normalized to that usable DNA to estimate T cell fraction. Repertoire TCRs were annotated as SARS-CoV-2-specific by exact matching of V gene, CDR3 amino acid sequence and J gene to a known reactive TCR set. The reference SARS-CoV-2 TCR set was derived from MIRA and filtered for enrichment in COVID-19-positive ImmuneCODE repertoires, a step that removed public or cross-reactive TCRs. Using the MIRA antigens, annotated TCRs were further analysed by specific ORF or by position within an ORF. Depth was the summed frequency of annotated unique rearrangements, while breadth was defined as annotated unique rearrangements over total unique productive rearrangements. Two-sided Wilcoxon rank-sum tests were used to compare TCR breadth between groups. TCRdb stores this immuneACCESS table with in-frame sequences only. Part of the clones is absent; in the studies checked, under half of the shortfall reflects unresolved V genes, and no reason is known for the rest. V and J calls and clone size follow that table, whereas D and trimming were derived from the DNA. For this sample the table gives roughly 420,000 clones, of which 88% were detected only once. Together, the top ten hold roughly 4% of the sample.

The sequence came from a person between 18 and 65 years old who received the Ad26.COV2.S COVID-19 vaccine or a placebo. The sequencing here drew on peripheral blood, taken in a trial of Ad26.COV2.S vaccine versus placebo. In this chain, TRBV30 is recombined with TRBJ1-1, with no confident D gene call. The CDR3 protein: CAWSKQLNTEAFF. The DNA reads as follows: TGTGCCTGGAGTAAACAGTTGAACACTGAAGCTTTCTTT.